Below are 29 T cell receptor beta chains sequenced from a single sample in a study of shared clonotypes between healthy human individuals. Naive CD8 isolation took CD45RO-negative cells positively selected for CCR7 and excluded terminally differentiated effector memory CD45RA+ cells. Sequenced by immunoSEQ multiplex PCR; TCRdb stores in-frame clones only, minus some. Here the sample spans approximately 740,000 clones, almost 95% being singletons. Sequences were obtained from naive CD8+ T cells sorted from blood. These receptors were collected from a man under 40 in good health.

This clone was seen only a few times. The chain has TRBV11-2 and TRBJ2-1; D may be TRBD2 (5 bases). Germline V gives CDR1 SGHAT, CDR2 FQNNGV. The CDR3 runs to 11 residues. Trimming removed 8 bases at V and 4 bases at J, with 6 bases between. The chain's CDR3 is CASGLYNEQFF. The CDR3 DNA reads as TGTGCCAGCGGACTTTACAATGAGCAGTTCTTC.

This clone was recorded only once. CDR3 bases: TGTGCCAGCAGCCAAGGACAGGGGTTGACAGATACGCAGTATTTT. Amino acid sequence: CASSQGQGLTDTQYF. The chain combines TRBV7-9 with TRBJ2-3; 9 bases line up with TRBD1. The CDR3 is made up of 15 amino acids. Trimming removed 5 bases from V and 3 bases from J; junction bases left unmatched: 6. Germline CDR1 SEHNR, CDR2 FQNEAQ (reference sequence).

Written as DNA, the CDR3 is TGTGCCAGCAGCCACGACAGACTCACCGGGGAGCTGTTTTTT. Protein: CASSHDRLTGELFF. The V and J genes are TRBV5-4 and TRBJ2-2; TRBD1 might be the D (5 bases). The germline CDR1 and CDR2 sequences are SGHNT and YYREEE (reference sequence). The CDR3 runs 14 residues. V was clipped by 4 bases and J by 4 bases, with 11 bases between them.

The chain carries TRBV2 and TRBJ2-3, with TRBD2 matching over 7 bases. This CDR3 is built from 15 residues. Trimming took 6 bases from V and 0 from J; bases not matched to a gene: 6. Germline lookup yields CDR1 SNHLY and CDR2 FYNNEI. The CDR3 DNA is TGTGCCAGCAGCGAGGGGACTAAAAGCACAGATACGCAGTATTTT. This encodes CASSEGTKSTDTQYF.

The chain couples TRBV7-6 to TRBJ2-2; 8 nucleotides agree with TRBD2. The CDR3 has 16 amino acids. Germline V CDR1 and CDR2: SGHVS, FNYEAQ. V was clipped by 4 bases and J by 0 bases; unmatched bases: 4. The CDR3 DNA follows: TGTGCCAGCAGCTCACTAGCGGTCGCGAACACCGGGGAGCTGTTTTTT. Amino acids: CASSSLAVANTGELFF.

The J gene is TRBJ1-1, the V gene TRBV6-6; 8 nucleotides agree with TRBD1. Germline CDR1 and CDR2: MNHNY and SVGAGI (reference sequence). This CDR3 region has 14 residues. The J segment lost 1 base and the V segment lost 7 bases, leaving 5 bases of the junction unmatched. CDR3 amino acids: CASTETGANTEAFF. CDR3 sequence (DNA): TGTGCCAGCACCGAGACAGGGGCGAACACTGAAGCTTTCTTT.

V usage is TRBV7-9 and J usage is TRBJ1-1; D may be TRBD1 (5 bases). The CDR3 is made up of 14 amino acids. Trimming shortened V by 1 base and J by 13 bases, and 19 bases separated the two germline ends. CDR1 and CDR2 (germline): SEHNR, FQNEAQ (reference sequence). In DNA, the CDR3 is TGTGCCAGCAGCTTAGGGGGGTCTCCCATTTGGGGTTTCTTT. It yields the protein CASSLGGSPIWGFF.

With respect to this clone: An end of the junction does not agree with germline; a read error may underlie this. The chain uses TRBV7-7 and TRBJ2-3; no definite D call. Germline values: CDR1 SSHAT, CDR2 FNYEAQ (reference sequence). The CDR3 has 15 amino acids. CDR3 residues: CASSIGRFVTDTQYF. The CDR3 nucleotides read TGTGCTAGCAGCATCGGACGGTTTGTCACAGATACGCAGTATTTT.

The chain uses TRBV27 and TRBJ2-1; unclear D gene. This CDR3 has 14 amino acids. V lost 5 bases, J lost 3 bases, and 11 bases lay in between. Germline CDR1 and CDR2: MNHEY and SMNVEV (reference sequence). The CDR3: CASSRAAYYNEQFF. The CDR3 bases are TGTGCCAGCAGTCGCGCGGCGTACTACAATGAGCAGTTCTTC.

The rearrangement links TRBV19 to TRBJ2-5; 7 positions match TRBD1. The J segment lost 0 bases and the V segment lost 5 bases, leaving 9 bases of the junction unmatched. Germline V gene sequence: CDR1 LNHDA, CDR2 SQIVND (reference sequence). The CDR3 runs to 16 residues. CDR3 DNA: TGTGCCAGTAGTTCCCGTAGACAGGGTAACCAAGAGACCCAGTACTTC. It specifies CASSSRRQGNQETQYF.

The chain combines TRBV16 with TRBJ2-1, with D unresolved. Deletions cut 0 bases from V and 7 bases from J, with 7 bases between. This CDR3 contains 13 residues. Germline CDR1 KGHSY, CDR2 FQNENV. The CDR3 protein is CASSQSMRNEQFF. DNA of the CDR3: TGTGCCAGCAGCCAATCGATGCGTAATGAGCAGTTCTTC.

The chain has TRBV5-4 and TRBJ2-3; 8 bases are a match to TRBD1. From germline, CDR1 is SGHNT and CDR2 YYREEE (reference sequence). The CDR3 loop spans 19 amino acids. Trimming removed 0 bases from V and 2 bases from J; junction bases left unmatched: 14. The CDR3 reads CASSLVGQGSRFNTDTQYF. CDR3 bases: TGTGCCAGCAGCTTGGTTGGACAGGGCTCGCGCTTCAACACAGATACGCAGTATTTT. The full variable domain, with the rest looked up from reference TRBV5-4 and TRBJ2-3, is ETGVTQSPTHLIKTRGQQVTLRCSSQSGHNTVSWYQQALGQGPQFIFQYYREEENGRGNFPPRFSGLQFPNYSSELNVNALELDDSALYLCASSLVGQGSRFNTDTQYFGPGTRLTVL.

V and J are TRBV11-2 and TRBJ2-7; D unclear. CDR3 length: 12 residues. Germline V gene sequence: CDR1 SGHAT, CDR2 FQNNGV. V was shortened by 3 bases and J by 5 bases, with 8 bases between the two germline ends. The CDR3, as DNA: TGTGCCAGCAGCTTCCCCGGGCACGAGCAGTACTTC. It yields the protein CASSFPGHEQYF.

This clone showed up just a few times. The chain has TRBV19 and TRBJ1-2; D ambiguous. Germline lookup yields CDR1 LNHDA and CDR2 SQIVND (reference sequence). V lost 7 bases to trimming and J lost 3 bases, with 9 bases between them. The length of the CDR3 is 12 residues. CDR3 amino acids: CASKGEDYGYTF. DNA of the CDR3: TGTGCCAGTAAAGGAGAGGACTATGGCTACACCTTC.

Remarks on this clone: Other nucleotide sequences from this sample produce the same CDR3. CDR3 sequence (DNA): TGTGCCAGCAGCGTAGGCGGCGGGACCGGGGAGCTGTTTTTT. It specifies CASSVGGGTGELFF. V gene TRBV9 combines with J gene TRBJ2-2; maybe TRBD2 (5 bases). Between the trimmed V and J ends, which lost 0 bases and 5 bases, there was a span of 8 bases. The CDR3 consists of 14 residues. Looked up from germline, CDR1 is SGDLS and CDR2 is YYNGEE.

The chain is built from TRBV4-1 and TRBJ2-1, with 11 bases aligning to TRBD2. From germline, CDR1 is MGHRA and CDR2 YSYEKL. This CDR3 contains 17 residues. The junction had 9 bases not matched to a gene; V was cut back by 4 bases and J by 4 bases. The CDR3 DNA is TGCGCCAGCAGCCGGACTAGCGGGCGACCAGAATACAATGAGCAGTTCTTC. Its protein product is CASSRTSGRPEYNEQFF.

This sequence joins TRBV27 and TRBJ2-2; D is uncertain. CDR3 length: 11 amino acids. Germline lookup yields CDR1 MNHEY and CDR2 SMNVEV (reference sequence). With 10 bases removed from V and 7 bases from J, the gap between germline ends came to 10 bases. This CDR3 reads CATLLNGELFF. The CDR3, as DNA: TGTGCCACCCTCCTAAACGGGGAGCTGTTTTTT.

This clone appeared once. V and J are TRBV28 and TRBJ1-1, with D unclear. CDR1 MDHEN and CDR2 SYDVKM come from the germline V gene. The CDR3 loop spans 14 amino acids. The V and J ends lost 6 bases and 2 bases respectively, with 13 bases between them. The CDR3 is CASSRPPLNTEAFF. The CDR3 nucleotides are TGTGCCAGCAGCCGCCCACCACTTAACACTGAAGCTTTCTTT. Looking up the rest from reference TRBV28 and TRBJ1-1 gives the full variable domain: DVKVTQSSRYLVKRTGEKVFLECVQDMDHENMFWYRQDPGLGLRLIYFSYDVKMKEKGDIPEGYSVSREKKERFSLILESASTNQTSMYLCASSRPPLNTEAFFGQGTRLTVV.

V gene TRBV7-9 combines with J gene TRBJ2-2; no firm D call. Trimming took 10 bases from V and 3 from J, leaving 18 bases between them. CDR1 and CDR2 from the germline V gene are SEHNR and FQNEAQ (reference sequence). The CDR3 is made up of 15 amino acids. CDR3 sequence: CATIPPTPHTGELFF. The CDR3 DNA reads TGTGCCACGATTCCACCGACCCCGCACACCGGGGAGCTGTTTTTT.

The V call is TRBV27, the J call TRBJ2-1; D might be TRBD1 or TRBD2, each matching 5 bases. The CDR3 length is 14 residues. Looked up from germline, CDR1 is MNHEY and CDR2 is SMNVEV (reference sequence). The V end was cut by 1 base, the J end by 7 bases, with 11 bases between. The CDR3 protein is CASSLLERGNEQFF. The CDR3 bases are TGTGCCAGCAGTTTATTGGAGAGGGGAAATGAGCAGTTCTTC.

The J gene is TRBJ2-7, the V gene TRBV9; 8 bases match TRBD2. V shed 2 bases, J shed 6 bases, and the junction held 7 bases outside the gene matches. CDR1 is SGDLS, CDR2 YYNGEE, per germline. This CDR3 is 14 amino acids long. The CDR3 DNA reads TGTGCCAGCAGCGTCAGCGGGAGTGAGATCGAGCAGTACTTC. Translating gives CASSVSGSEIEQYF.

This clone came up a few times. This chain uses TRBV15 with TRBJ2-2; 15 bases are shared with TRBD2. This CDR3 region has 19 residues. Germline V gives CDR1 LNHNV, CDR2 YYDKDF (reference sequence). V shed 1 base, J shed 5 bases, and the junction held 8 bases outside the gene matches. Here the CDR3 reads CATSRASGLAGGGTGELFF. The CDR3 nucleotides are TGTGCCACCAGCAGAGCCTCGGGACTAGCGGGAGGCGGTACCGGGGAGCTGTTTTTT. Together with reference TRBV15 and TRBJ2-2, the CDR3 gives the full variable domain: DAMVIQNPRYQVTQFGKPVTLSCSQTLNHNVMYWYQQKSSQAPKLLFHYYDKDFNNEADTPDNFQSRRPNTSFCFLDIRSPGLGDTAMYLCATSRASGLAGGGTGELFFGEGSRLTVL.

The chain links TRBV4-1 to TRBJ2-1; no definite D call. Looked up from germline, CDR1 is MGHRA and CDR2 is YSYEKL. Trimming removed 3 bases at V and 10 bases at J, with 13 bases between. There are 13 residues in the CDR3. Here the CDR3 reads CASSQESIREQFF. CDR3 DNA sequence: TGCGCCAGCAGCCAGGAATCCATAAGAGAGCAGTTCTTC.

The chain employs TRBV7-2 and TRBJ2-3, with TRBD2 identical over 12 bases. The germline gives CDR1 SGHTA, CDR2 FQGNSA. This CDR3 has 18 amino acids. The V gene end was trimmed by 5 bases and the J gene end by 6 bases; junction bases not matched to a gene: 15. The CDR3 is CASSIPGLAGKTLDTQYF. In nucleotides, the CDR3 is TGTGCCAGCAGCATCCCCGGACTAGCGGGGAAAACCTTGGATACGCAGTATTTT.

The chain carries TRBV6-4 and TRBJ2-3; D may correspond to TRBD1 or TRBD2 (5 bases each). The CDR3 covers 14 residues. V was clipped by 11 bases and J by 10 bases, with 25 bases between them. The germline CDR1 and CDR2 sequences are MRHNA and SNTAGT. CDR3 residues: CAYGGALLEKPQYF. The CDR3 nucleotides read TGTGCCTACGGTGGGGCCCTACTAGAAAAGCCGCAGTATTTT.

The count of this clone is one. The chain employs TRBV21-1 and TRBJ2-3. TRBV21-1 has pseudogene status. This CDR3 region has 16 residues. The CDR3 sequence is CASTVGPRPDTDTQYF. The DNA of the CDR3 is TGTGCCAGCACAGTGGGACCCCGGCCCGACACAGATACGCAGTATTTT.

This chain joins TRBV8-2 and TRBJ1-2. TRBV8-2 is listed as a pseudogene. The CDR3 spans 14 residues. The DNA for the CDR3 is TGTGGCATTCAAACAAGGATAACGACCTATGGCTACACCTTC. This sequence encodes CGIQTRITTYGYTF.

The chain combines TRBV13 with TRBJ2-5; 14 bases map to TRBD2. Germline CDR1 and CDR2: PRHDT and FYEKMQ (reference sequence). The V gene end was trimmed by 5 bases and the J gene end by 4 bases; junction bases not matched to a gene: 6. CDR3 length equals 16 residues. CDR3: CASSARLAGGPETQYF. The CDR3 DNA follows: TGTGCCAGCAGCGCCAGACTAGCGGGAGGGCCAGAGACCCAGTACTTC.

The chain employs TRBV11-2 and TRBJ2-5, with TRBD1 identical over 9 bases. The CDR3 is 16 amino acids. Germline V gives CDR1 SGHAT, CDR2 FQNNGV. With 1 base clipped from V and 1 base from J, the junction kept 4 bases outside the gene matches. The CDR3 bases are TGTGCCAGCAGCTTAGCCGGGACAGGGATCCAAGAGACCCAGTACTTC. The encoded protein is CASSLAGTGIQETQYF.